The next 28 T cell receptor beta chains were all read from a single sample in a study of blood T cell repertoires in COVID-19. Sequenced by immunoSEQ multiplex PCR; TCRdb stores in-frame clones only, minus some. The sample has about 480,000 clones, over 75% seen once; the top ten hold 1.5% to 2%. The sequenced sample was PBMCs or T cells enriched from blood (not recorded which). These receptors were taken from a woman between 35 and 50 years old who had recovered from COVID-19.

CDR3 sequence: CASGPPGHLDTQYF. The CDR3, as DNA: TGTGCCAGCGGTCCCCCCGGACACCTAGATACGCAGTATTTT. The chain carries TRBV19 and TRBJ2-3; possible D gene TRBD1, 5 bases. V dropped 9 bases and J dropped 5 bases, with 18 bases sitting between them. CDR1 is LNHDA, CDR2 SQIVND, per germline (reference sequence). CDR3 size: 14 residues.

This clone was detected once. Compared with germline, one end of the junction differs, possibly owing to a read error. V usage is TRBV4-1 and J usage is TRBJ2-3; 10 nucleotides match TRBD2. This CDR3 is 15 amino acids long. From germline, CDR1 is MGHRA and CDR2 YSYEKL. CDR3 protein: CASSQEPAGGPVSDF. The CDR3 nucleotides are TGCGCCAGCAGCCAAGAGCCAGCGGGAGGGCCGGTTTCAGATTTT.

The chain employs TRBV11-2 and TRBJ2-3; tentative D call: TRBD1 (6 bases). Trimming left V 0 bases short and J 2 bases short, with 15 bases between. Germline CDR1 SGHAT, CDR2 FQNNGV. This CDR3 spans 17 amino acids. The CDR3 loop reads CASSLEGVGASTDTQYF. The CDR3 nucleotides read TGTGCCAGCAGCTTAGAAGGAGTGGGGGCCTCCACAGATACGCAGTATTTT.

The chain recombines TRBV7-9 with TRBJ2-1, with D maybe TRBD1 (6 bases). The V end was cut by 5 bases, the J end by 2 bases, with 13 bases between. This CDR3 has 15 residues. CDR1 and CDR2 (germline): SEHNR, FQNEAQ (reference sequence). The CDR3 sequence is CASSRAAGAYNEQFF. The CDR3 coding sequence is TGTGCCAGCAGCCGAGCAGCAGGGGCCTACAATGAGCAGTTCTTC.

This chain links TRBV29-1 with TRBJ2-3; TRBD2 agrees at 13 bases. CDR3 length: 15 amino acids. Germline CDR1 SQVTM, CDR2 ANQGSEA. After removal of 6 bases from V and 5 bases from J, the junction contained 8 bases not matched to a gene. This CDR3 reads CSVWTSGSPKDTQYF. CDR3 in DNA: TGCAGCGTGTGGACTAGCGGGAGTCCAAAAGATACGCAGTATTTT.

The V and J genes are TRBV4-3 and TRBJ1-1, with D perhaps TRBD1 (5 bases). Germline CDR1 LGHNA, CDR2 YSLEER. The CDR3 contains 17 residues. Trimming cost V 0 bases and J 1 base, with 15 bases left between them. The CDR3 bases are TGCGCCAGCAGCCAAGATTTTGAAGGGGAAGAGAACACTGAAGCTTTCTTT. Amino acids: CASSQDFEGEENTEAFF.

The gene calls are TRBV11-2 and TRBJ1-3; TRBD1 agrees at 7 bases. V lost 4 bases to trimming and J lost 2 bases; unmatched junction nucleotides: 5. The CDR3 loop spans 15 amino acids. Germline lookup yields CDR1 SGHAT and CDR2 FQNNGV. This CDR3 reads CASSSTTGTGNTIYF. The CDR3 region has the DNA TGTGCCAGCAGCTCTACGACAGGGACTGGAAACACCATATATTTT. Together with reference TRBV11-2 and TRBJ1-3, the CDR3 gives the full variable domain: EAGVAQSPRYKIIEKRQSVAFWCNPISGHATLYWYQQILGQGPKLLIQFQNNGVVDDSQLPKDRFSAERLKGVDSTLKIQPAKLEDSAVYLCASSSTTGTGNTIYFGEGSWLTVV.

The chain couples TRBV5-1 to TRBJ2-7, with TRBD2 matching over 9 bases. Germline V lookup: CDR1 SGHRS, CDR2 YFSETQ. The CDR3 consists of 17 residues. The ends lost 2 bases at V and 4 bases at J; junction bases unmatched: 13. Here the CDR3 DNA reads TGCGCCAGCAGCTTTCGGACTAGCGCCCCCCAAGGATACGAGCAGTACTTC. This gives the protein CASSFRTSAPQGYEQYF. Drawing the rest from reference TRBV5-1 and TRBJ2-7, the complete variable domain is KAGVTQTPRYLIKTRGQQVTLSCSPISGHRSVSWYQQTPGQGLQFLFEYFSETQRNKGNFPGRFSGRQFSNSRSEMNVSTLELGDSALYLCASSFRTSAPQGYEQYFGPGTRLTVT.

The chain links TRBV27 to TRBJ2-5, with TRBD2 matching 12 bases. The CDR3 spans 17 residues. CDR1 and CDR2 from the germline V gene are MNHEY and SMNVEV (reference sequence). After removal of 3 bases from V and 5 bases from J, the junction contained 10 bases not matched to a gene. In nucleotides, the CDR3 is TGTGCCAGCAGTTTGTCCTCGCCTAGCGGGAGGGCGGAGACCCAGTACTTC. It encodes CASSLSSPSGRAETQYF.

The rearrangement links TRBV20-1 to TRBJ1-2, with 7 bases identical to TRBD1. The germline gives CDR1 DFQATT, CDR2 SNEGSKA (reference sequence). The CDR3 totals 13 residues. J lost 4 bases, V lost 3 bases, and 5 bases had no gene match. The CDR3 DNA follows: TGCAGTGCTAGTGACAGGGTTGGCTATGGCTACACCTTC. This codes for CSASDRVGYGYTF.

This chain connects TRBV6-2 or TRBV6-3 to TRBJ2-7; D is perhaps TRBD1 (6 bases). Germline values: CDR1 MNHEY, CDR2 SVGEGT. This CDR3 is built from 13 residues. V lost 2 bases and J 2 bases, leaving 7 bases between the germline ends. The DNA for the CDR3 is TGTGCCAGCAGTTACGGGACAACCTACGAGCAGTACTTC. It translates to CASSYGTTYEQYF.

The CDR3 DNA sequence: TGTGCCAGCAGCTTGACAGGGCGGGGGGATGAAAAACTGTTTTTT. The encoded protein is CASSLTGRGDEKLFF. The chain couples TRBV13 to TRBJ1-4; TRBD1 matches 7 bases. The length of the CDR3 is 15 residues. Trimming at V came to 3 bases and at J to 6 bases, leaving 7 bases not matched to a gene. Germline CDR1 is PRHDT and CDR2 is FYEKMQ (reference sequence).

The gene calls are TRBV10-1 and TRBJ2-7; 8 positions agree with TRBD2. CDR3 length: 15 residues. Germline loops: CDR1 WNHNN, CDR2 SYGVQD (reference sequence). V shed 2 bases, J shed 6 bases, and the junction held 9 bases outside the gene matches. The CDR3 here is CASSEVTGGVGEQYF. CDR3 in DNA: TGCGCCAGCAGTGAGGTAACGGGAGGGGTTGGCGAGCAGTACTTC.

This clone has only a few counts. The chain combines TRBV10-1 with TRBJ1-4; no firm D call. CDR1 and CDR2 from the germline V gene are WNHNN and SYGVQD (reference sequence). Trimming stripped 3 bases from V and 1 base from J, with 6 bases between. The CDR3 is 14 residues long. CDR3 bases: TGCGCCAGCAGTGATGGCAGAACTAATGAAAAACTGTTTTTT. It specifies CASSDGRTNEKLFF.

This clone has only one observation. The genes are TRBV5-1 and TRBJ2-1; 7 positions match TRBD1. This CDR3 has 13 amino acids. Germline V gene data show CDR1 as SGHRS and CDR2 as YFSETQ. V lost 6 bases and J lost 5; bases outside the gene matches: 5. DNA for the CDR3: TGCGCCAGCAATCTAGGGGGCCACAATGAGCAGTTCTTC. Translating gives CASNLGGHNEQFF.

The V call is TRBV15, the J call TRBJ1-5, with TRBD1 matching over 7 bases. Germline CDR1 and CDR2: LNHNV and YYDKDF (reference sequence). The CDR3 extends over 14 amino acids. The ends lost 0 bases at V and 9 bases at J; junction bases unmatched: 5. CDR3 coding DNA: TGTGCCACCAGCAGAGATGGGACAGTGCCGCCCCAGCATTTT. Protein: CATSRDGTVPPQHF.

This sequence joins TRBV9 and TRBJ2-2; 7 bases fit TRBD1. The germline V gene has CDR1 SGDLS and CDR2 YYNGEE. J gave up 6 bases and V 3 bases, and 5 bases lay outside the gene matches. This CDR3 comprises 14 residues. CDR3 DNA: TGTGCCAGCAGCGCAGACCAGGGGGCCGGGGAGCTGTTTTTT. Its protein is CASSADQGAGELFF.

The V and J genes are TRBV4-3 and TRBJ2-7, with D tentatively TRBD1 (6 bases). Trimming removed 5 bases from V and 1 base from J, with 12 bases in between. Per the germline V gene, CDR1 is LGHNA and CDR2 is YSLEER. The CDR3 has 14 residues. The CDR3, as DNA: TGCGCCAGCAGCTTCCGGGACAAGTCCTACGAGCAGTACTTC. This translates into CASSFRDKSYEQYF.

The V gene is TRBV7-9, the J gene TRBJ2-7; TRBD1 might be the D (5 bases). V was clipped by 5 bases and J by 1 base, with 15 bases between them. The CDR3 has 15 amino acids. Germline CDR1 is SEHNR and CDR2 is FQNEAQ (reference sequence). DNA of the CDR3: TGTGCCAGCAGCCCGAACGTGGGGCATTCCTACGAGCAGTACTTC. Amino acids: CASSPNVGHSYEQYF.

The chain uses TRBV7-2 and TRBJ2-7, with 11 bases that match TRBD2. The germline CDR1 and CDR2 sequences are SGHTA and FQGNSA. The V segment lost 5 bases and the J segment 4 bases; nucleotides outside the gene matches: 7. CDR3 size: 15 residues. For the CDR3, the DNA is TGTGCCAGCAGCATACAGTTAGCGGGAGGGTACGAGCAGTACTTC. Translated: CASSIQLAGGYEQYF.

This chain links TRBV18 with TRBJ2-1; 11 nucleotides agree with TRBD1. The trim removed 7 bases at V and 7 bases at J, leaving 6 bases unmatched. Germline V lookup: CDR1 KGHSH, CDR2 LQKENI. The CDR3 extends over 14 amino acids. CDR3 sequence: CASFGQGAANEQFF. CDR3 coding DNA: TGTGCCAGCTTCGGACAGGGGGCCGCGAATGAGCAGTTCTTC.

The chain joins TRBV25-1 to TRBJ2-3, with D perhaps TRBD1 (5 bases). Germline CDR1 and CDR2: MGHDK and SYGVNS. The V gene lost 7 bases and the J gene lost 2 bases, with 10 bases spanning the gap. CDR3 length equals 13 residues. CDR3 coding DNA: TGTGCCAGCATGGGGCTCTTCACAGATACGCAGTATTTT. Translated: CASMGLFTDTQYF.

With regard to this clone: The same CDR3 can be traced to other DNA sequences in this sample. CDR3 protein: CASSINRDSNQPQHF. The CDR3 DNA is TGTGCCAGTAGTATAAACAGGGATAGCAATCAGCCCCAGCATTTT. V and J are TRBV19 and TRBJ1-5; D is perhaps TRBD1 (6 bases). CDR1 LNHDA and CDR2 SQIVND come from the germline V gene (reference sequence). The V end lost 2 bases, the J end lost 0 bases, and 8 bases lay between the germline ends. CDR3 length equals 15 residues. Full variable domain (outside the CDR3, taken from reference TRBV19 and TRBJ1-5): DGGITQSPKYLFRKEGQNVTLSCEQNLNHDAMYWYRQDPGQGLRLIYYSQIVNDFQKGDIAEGYSVSREKKESFPLTVTSAQKNPTAFYLCASSINRDSNQPQHFGDGTRLSIL.

The chain combines TRBV12-5 with TRBJ1-2; maybe TRBD1 (5 bases). The germline CDR1 and CDR2 sequences are LGHNT and FRNRAP. The CDR3 loop spans 14 amino acids. Deletions cut 6 bases from V and 7 bases from J, with 18 bases between. The CDR3 loop reads CASGEKGGAFGYTF. The CDR3 nucleotides are TGTGCTAGTGGCGAAAAAGGAGGGGCGTTTGGCTACACCTTC.

J is TRBJ2-7 and V is TRBV19; 10 bases map to TRBD1. V gave up 3 bases and J gave up 2 bases; unmatched junction bases: 4. The germline V gene has CDR1 LNHDA and CDR2 SQIVND (reference sequence). The CDR3 is made up of 15 amino acids. CDR3 nucleotide sequence: TGTGCCAGTAGTATTGTCGACAGGGGGCCCTACGAGCAGTACTTC. The encoded protein is CASSIVDRGPYEQYF.

The chain links TRBV28 to TRBJ1-2; 8 bases match TRBD1. V shed 2 bases, J shed 3 bases, and the junction held 2 bases outside the gene matches. The CDR3 length is 14 residues. Per germline, CDR1 MDHEN and CDR2 SYDVKM. CDR3 region: CASSLKDRDYGYTF. The DNA of the CDR3 is TGTGCCAGCAGTTTAAAGGACAGGGACTATGGCTACACCTTC.

V and J are TRBV10-3 and TRBJ1-2; possible D gene TRBD1, 5 bases. V was pared by 8 bases and J by 6 bases, with 13 bases between. This CDR3 is 12 amino acids long. Germline V lookup: CDR1 ENHRY, CDR2 SYGVKD. CDR3: CAIGQGLDGYTF. DNA of the CDR3: TGTGCCATCGGGCAGGGTCTAGATGGCTACACCTTC.

V usage is TRBV7-2 and J usage is TRBJ2-5; TRBD2 aligns across 13 bases. Germline V gives CDR1 SGHTA, CDR2 FQGNSA. After removal of 5 bases from V and 2 bases from J, the junction contained 5 bases not matched to a gene. The CDR3 is made up of 16 amino acids. This chain's CDR3 is CASSPPGLAGQETQYF. In DNA form, the CDR3 reads TGTGCCAGCAGCCCGCCGGGACTAGCGGGACAAGAGACCCAGTACTTC.